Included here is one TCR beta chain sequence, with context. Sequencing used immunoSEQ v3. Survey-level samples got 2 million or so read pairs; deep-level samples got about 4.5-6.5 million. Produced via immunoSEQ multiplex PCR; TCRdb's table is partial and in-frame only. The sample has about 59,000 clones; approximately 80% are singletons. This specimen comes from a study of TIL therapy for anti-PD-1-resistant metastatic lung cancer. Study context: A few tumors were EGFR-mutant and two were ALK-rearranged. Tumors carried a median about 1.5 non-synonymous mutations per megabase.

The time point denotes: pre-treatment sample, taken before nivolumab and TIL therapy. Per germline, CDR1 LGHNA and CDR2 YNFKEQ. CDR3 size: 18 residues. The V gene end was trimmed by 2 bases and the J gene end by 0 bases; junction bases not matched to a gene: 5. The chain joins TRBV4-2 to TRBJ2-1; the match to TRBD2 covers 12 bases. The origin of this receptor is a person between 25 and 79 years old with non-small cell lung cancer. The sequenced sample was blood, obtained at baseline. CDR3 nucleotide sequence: TGTGCCAGCAGCCAACCCCTAGCGGGGGGGCCCTCCTACAATGAGCAGTTCTTC. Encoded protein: CASSQPLAGGPSYNEQFF.